One T cell receptor (beta chain) is described in this entry. The target antigen is unknown. This entry comes from a study of response to subunit inactivated influenza vaccine. Study findings and constraints: Each seasonal flu vaccination may recruit only limited new T cells, authors suggested.

Trimming shortened V by 4 bases and J by 5 bases, and 7 bases separated the two germline ends. There are 12 residues in the CDR3. Germline V gene sequence: CDR1 LGHDT, CDR2 YNNKEL (reference sequence). TCRdb called the RT-PCR reads again in MiXCR, with one record for every CDR3 protein. The table records roughly 790,000 distinct CDR3 sequences, approximately 22% of them present only once. The sample consisted of PBMCs from blood, taken 5 to 6 days after vaccination. The TCR sequence derives from a man aged 50 or older who received an inactivated influenza vaccine. V gene TRBV3-1 combines with J gene TRBJ2-3; D unclear. The CDR3 is CASSRIRDTQYF. CDR3 in DNA: TGTGCCAGCAGCCGAATAAGAGATACGCAGTATTTT.